The 11 T cell receptor beta chains in this list originate from one sample, sequenced in a study of cytomegalovirus exposure and HLA in healthy donors. The study ran its PCR with 60 Vbeta and 13 Jbeta primers. Some clones are missing from TCRdb's copy, which holds only in-frame ones; the method was immunoSEQ multiplex PCR. This sample carries approximately 78,000 clones, 60% to 75% of them seen once, and the ten largest clones take about a fifth. Sequenced input: PBMCs. The origin of the receptors is a man in his forties in good health and CMV-seropositive.

V gene TRBV19 combines with J gene TRBJ2-7; maybe TRBD1 (5 bases). The CDR3 sequence is 11 residues long. Germline V gene data show CDR1 as LNHDA and CDR2 as SQIVND (reference sequence). CDR3 loop: CAPKGSHEQYF. In nucleotides, the CDR3 is TGTGCTCCGAAGGGGTCCCACGAGCAGTACTTC.

In its sample, this clone was seen a few times. An end of the junction does not agree with germline; a read error may underlie this. The chain combines TRBV15 with TRBJ2-7; 7 bases align to TRBD2. Germline-derived CDR1 and CDR2 are LNHNV and YYDKDF (reference sequence). The CDR3 covers 16 residues. The CDR3: CATSRENLAVSYEQYF. The CDR3 DNA follows: TGTGCCACCAGCCGAGAGAATCTAGCGGTCTCCTACGAGCAGTACTTC.

V and J are TRBV29-1 and TRBJ1-2; 7 bases are shared with TRBD1. CDR1 and CDR2 (germline): SQVTM, ANQGSEA. The junction had 7 bases not matched to a gene; V was cut back by 0 bases and J by 3 bases. CDR3 size: 15 residues. The CDR3 coding sequence is TGCAGCGTTGAAGATCCGGGGACAGCCTACTATGGCTACACCTTC. Its translation is CSVEDPGTAYYGYTF.

This clone occurred once. Additional DNA sequences in this sample encode the identical CDR3. The rearrangement links TRBV2 to TRBJ2-7; TRBD2 aligns across 10 bases. The CDR3 loop spans 15 amino acids. In germline, CDR1 is SNHLY, CDR2 FYNNEI. The trim removed 6 bases at V and 5 bases at J, leaving 10 bases unmatched. The CDR3 region is CASSVLAGAAHEQYF. The DNA for the CDR3 is TGTGCCAGCAGCGTTCTAGCGGGGGCCGCCCACGAGCAGTACTTC.

This sequence joins TRBV6-1 and TRBJ1-6; D uncertain. The CDR3 totals 12 residues. Germline assignment: CDR1 MNHNS and CDR2 SASEGT. Trimming pared 2 bases from V and 9 bases from J, leaving 5 bases between. CDR3 amino acids: CASSESGSPLHF. The CDR3 DNA sequence: TGTGCCAGCAGTGAATCGGGTTCACCCCTCCACTTT.

This clone was detected only once. The chain recombines TRBV5-6 with TRBJ2-1; the D is unclear. V was cut by 0 bases and J by 0 bases, with 10 bases left in between. Germline-derived CDR1 and CDR2 are SGHDT and YYEEEE. This CDR3 spans 16 amino acids. The CDR3 DNA reads TGTGCCAGCAGCTTGGTGTTAAGGAGCTCCTACAATGAGCAGTTCTTC. Protein sequence: CASSLVLRSSYNEQFF.

CDR3 nucleotide sequence: TGTGCCAGCAGTTTCGGACAGGGGGCCTGGGAGCAGTACTTC. It yields the protein CASSFGQGAWEQYF. The chain combines TRBV27 with TRBJ2-7, with 11 positions matching TRBD1. Trimming removed 3 bases from V and 7 bases from J; junction bases left unmatched: 5. The CDR3 length is 14 residues. The V gene's germline CDR1 is MNHEY and CDR2 SMNVEV (reference sequence).

V is TRBV4-2 and J is TRBJ2-7; 11 bases line up with TRBD2. This CDR3 has 17 amino acids. The V gene end was trimmed by 3 bases and the J gene end by 0 bases; junction bases not matched to a gene: 7. Germline values: CDR1 LGHNA, CDR2 YNFKEQ. CDR3 loop: CASSQGASGGTSYEQYF. As DNA, the CDR3 is TGTGCCAGCAGCCAGGGCGCTAGCGGGGGGACCTCCTACGAGCAGTACTTC.

The chain carries TRBV6-4 and TRBJ1-5, with unresolved D. Trimming took off 4 bases at V and 3 bases at J, with 7 bases between the two ends. This CDR3 is 13 amino acids long. Per the germline V gene, CDR1 is MRHNA and CDR2 is SNTAGT. The DNA for the CDR3 is TGTGCCAGCAGTGTGGAGCCCAATCAGCCCCAGCATTTT. Its protein product is CASSVEPNQPQHF.

V and J are TRBV7-9 and TRBJ1-2; a possible D gene is TRBD1 (6 bases). The CDR3 runs 15 residues. Trimming left V 1 base short and J 0 bases short, with 9 bases between. CDR1 and CDR2 (germline): SEHNR, FQNEAQ (reference sequence). CDR3 nucleotide sequence: TGTGCCAGCAGCTTAGGGGACAACTCTAACTATGGCTACACCTTC. Amino acids: CASSLGDNSNYGYTF.

V usage is TRBV11-2 and J usage is TRBJ2-1; 10 bases align to TRBD2. V shed 9 bases, J shed 7 bases, and the junction held 6 bases outside the gene matches. CDR3 length: 13 residues. CDR1 and CDR2 (germline): SGHAT, FQNNGV. The CDR3 DNA reads as TGTGCCAGTGGGACTAGCGTGTTGAATGAGCAGTTCTTC. It translates to CASGTSVLNEQFF.